This is a list of T cell receptor beta chains from one sample in a study of beta chain features in type 1 diabetes. Data came from immunoSEQ multiplex PCR; TCRdb stores just in-frame clones and leaves some out. The sample records about 300,000 clones, around an eighth being singletons. Sequencing was carried out using naive CD4+ T cells from blood. Every receptor here comes from a woman aged 18-29 years with type 1 diabetes. Each CDR3 is given without its conserved first and last residue. A D gene is named only where the DNA matches it firmly.

D	V	J	CDR3
NA	TRBV2	TRBJ2-7	ASSVRSEQY
NA	TRBV5-1	TRBJ2-2	ASSLVWRDLTGELF
TRBD1	TRBV19	TRBJ1-5	ASSTETGVNQPQH
NA	TRBV2	TRBJ2-1	ASSESASSYNEQF
TRBD2	TRBV9	TRBJ2-1	ASSVASSGSQEQF
NA	TRBV19	TRBJ1-1	ASSMWTANTEAF
NA	TRBV7-2	TRBJ2-1	ASSLRVNEQF
TRBD2	TRBV30	TRBJ2-1	AWGGEDGRQF
TRBD2	TRBV5-6	TRBJ2-3	ASSLPGLAYTDTQY
NA	TRBV5-4	TRBJ2-1	ASSLDSLSYNEQF
NA	TRBV9	TRBJ2-2	ASSTRSTGELF
TRBD2	TRBV7-9	TRBJ2-5	ASSPRLATETQY
TRBD2	TRBV7-9	TRBJ2-3	ASSLKLAGITDTQY
NA	TRBV9	TRBJ2-3	ASSDQGGRDTQY
NA	TRBV6-6	TRBJ2-2	ASSYVVGRTGELF
TRBD2	TRBV10-3	TRBJ2-1	AIGTSGSNEQF
NA	TRBV5-4	TRBJ2-2	ASSLWGDKPGELF
TRBD1	TRBV19	TRBJ1-2	ATTRTGKESGYT
TRBD2	TRBV27	TRBJ2-5	ASRDLAGGRRETQY
NA	TRBV25-1	TRBJ1-2	ASSEAGRFYGYT
TRBD1	TRBV29-1	TRBJ1-2	SVEGQVGPNYGYT
TRBD1	TRBV18	TRBJ1-5	ASSQGAGGQPQH
TRBD1	TRBV19	TRBJ1-2	ASSPRTGALNYGYT
NA	TRBV28	TRBJ1-2	ASNGPWT
TRBD2	TRBV30	TRBJ2-3	AWSSGRDRDTQY
TRBD2	TRBV30	TRBJ2-1	AWSVRSSGSGEQF
NA	TRBV18	TRBJ2-1	ASSIIGGSDEQF
TRBD1	TRBV7-2	TRBJ1-1	ASSLTSGGASTEAF
TRBD1	TRBV19	TRBJ1-2	ASSPRQGDQRYGYT
TRBD1	TRBV27	TRBJ1-4	ASSRNRGTNEKLF
NA	TRBV7-3	TRBJ1-2	ASSGGGGYGYT
NA	TRBV25-1	TRBJ1-1	ASSEWGLMNTEAF
TRBD2	TRBV7-2	TRBJ2-5	ASSLRVGREETQY
TRBD1	TRBV5-1	TRBJ2-7	ASSLDSTGNSYEQY
NA	TRBV29-1	TRBJ2-3	SVSRTSPGTDTQY
NA	TRBV19	TRBJ1-4	ASSPGGGGEKLF
NA	TRBV5-1	TRBJ1-2	ASRQDTYGYT
NA	TRBV19	TRBJ2-3	ASSIDQPGQNTQY
TRBD2	TRBV7-2	TRBJ2-1	AQGGGLAGVKF
NA	TRBV10-3	TRBJ1-5	AISAGNQPQH
NA	TRBV15	TRBJ1-3	ATSRVGLDGNTIY
NA	TRBV15	TRBJ2-7	ATSRDSRAEQY
TRBD2	TRBV11-2	TRBJ2-1	ASSIRLAASYNEQF
TRBD1	TRBV5-1	TRBJ1-5	ASSLSTGGQPQH
NA	TRBV4-1	TRBJ2-4	ASSQVGQPQEGKNIQY
TRBD1	TRBV5-1	TRBJ2-7	ASSYRTGGIYEQY
TRBD2	TRBV7-9	TRBJ2-7	ASSLAGRGAGSYEQY
TRBD1	TRBV28	TRBJ1-5	ASSLRFGTGRNQPQH
NA	TRBV30	TRBJ2-6	AWSGVWGFNSGANVLT
NA	TRBV30	TRBJ1-1	AWSVHSNTEAF
TRBD1	TRBV5-1	TRBJ2-3	ASSWGTGDYPASTDTQY
TRBD1	TRBV2	TRBJ2-5	ASTRDSTEETQY
TRBD1	TRBV30	TRBJ2-5	AWSGTGVNRETQY
NA	TRBV7-9	TRBJ2-2	ASTPSISGNTGELF